This entry lists 11 T cell receptor beta chains sequenced from one sample in a study of blood T cell repertoires in COVID-19. TCRdb keeps only in-frame clones here, not all; method: immunoSEQ multiplex PCR. The table includes about 120,000 clones, around 80% detected once. The sample was peripheral blood. The receptor set was obtained from an elderly man with active or convalescent COVID-19.

There are a few counts of this clone. The J gene is TRBJ2-5, the V gene TRBV11-2; D uncertain. The germline V gene encodes CDR1 SGHAT and CDR2 FQNNGV. V lost 6 bases and J 5 bases, leaving 7 bases between the germline ends. This CDR3 has 11 residues. The CDR3 spells CASSSLETQYF. In DNA form, the CDR3 reads TGTGCCAGCAGTTCCCTGGAGACCCAGTACTTC.

The V and J genes are TRBV5-1 and TRBJ1-3; tentatively, D is TRBD1 (5 bases). Per germline, CDR1 SGHRS and CDR2 YFSETQ. Trimming took 4 bases from V and 3 from J, leaving 11 bases between them. The CDR3 is 14 amino acids. As DNA, the CDR3 is TGCGCCAGCAGCACGGGCGGGGGTGGAAACACCATATATTTT. It yields the protein CASSTGGGGNTIYF.

J is TRBJ2-7 and V is TRBV7-9; D perhaps matches TRBD1 (6 bases). The germline V gene encodes CDR1 SEHNR and CDR2 FQNEAQ (reference sequence). V lost 2 bases and J 1 base, leaving 15 bases between the germline ends. This CDR3 is built from 16 residues. This chain's CDR3 is CASSLSGQILSYEQYF. As DNA, the CDR3 is TGTGCCAGCAGCTTAAGCGGACAGATTCTATCCTACGAGCAGTACTTC. Full variable domain (remainder filled in from reference TRBV7-9 and TRBJ2-7): DTGVSQNPRHKITKRGQNVTFRCDPISEHNRLYWYRQTLGQGPEFLTYFQNEAQLEKSRLLSDRFSAERPKGSFSTLEIQRTEQGDSAMYLCASSLSGQILSYEQYFGPGTRLTVT.

On this clone: Other DNA sequences of this sample code for an identical CDR3. J is TRBJ2-7 and V is TRBV5-1, with D maybe TRBD1 (6 bases). Germline V CDR1 and CDR2: SGHRS, YFSETQ. V dropped 4 bases and J dropped 3 bases, with 8 bases sitting between them. The CDR3 runs 12 residues. CDR3 loop: CASSPDSYEQYF. CDR3 in DNA: TGCGCCAGCAGCCCGGACAGCTACGAGCAGTACTTC.

J is TRBJ2-1 and V is TRBV7-9, with TRBD2 identical over 9 bases. The trim removed 1 base at V and 5 bases at J, leaving 3 bases unmatched. This CDR3 comprises 15 residues. Germline CDR1 and CDR2: SEHNR and FQNEAQ (reference sequence). The CDR3: CASSLVPSGDNEQFF. CDR3 DNA sequence: TGTGCCAGCAGCTTAGTACCTAGCGGGGACAATGAGCAGTTCTTC. The whole variable domain, remainder taken from reference TRBV7-9 and TRBJ2-1, is DTGVSQNPRHKITKRGQNVTFRCDPISEHNRLYWYRQTLGQGPEFLTYFQNEAQLEKSRLLSDRFSAERPKGSFSTLEIQRTEQGDSAMYLCASSLVPSGDNEQFFGPGTRLTVL.

V gene TRBV28 combines with J gene TRBJ1-4; D is undetermined. The germline gives CDR1 MDHEN, CDR2 SYDVKM. CDR3 length: 13 amino acids. The V end was cut by 2 bases, the J end by 5 bases, with 6 bases between. CDR3 coding DNA: TGTGCCAGCAGTTTAGGTAGCAATGAAAAACTGTTTTTT. It encodes CASSLGSNEKLFF.

This clone has a handful of counts. The rearrangement uses TRBV19 and TRBJ2-7, with 9 nucleotides matching TRBD1. V shed 3 bases and J 2 bases; nucleotides not matched to a gene: 5. Germline V gene data show CDR1 as LNHDA and CDR2 as SQIVND (reference sequence). CDR3 length equals 15 residues. The CDR3 DNA sequence: TGTGCCAGTAGTATTCCGGGACAGGGCACCTACGAGCAGTACTTC. It translates to CASSIPGQGTYEQYF.

The chain combines TRBV2 with TRBJ2-7, with D possibly matching TRBD1 (6 bases). The length of the CDR3 is 13 residues. Trimming removed 7 bases at V and 0 bases at J, with 10 bases between. Germline V CDR1 and CDR2: SNHLY, FYNNEI. Here the CDR3 DNA reads TGTGCCAGCACCCGGACAGACTCCTACGAGCAGTACTTC. The encoded protein is CASTRTDSYEQYF.

The V and J genes are TRBV14 and TRBJ1-2; 7 bases agree with TRBD1. The length of the CDR3 is 13 residues. Germline V gene data show CDR1 as SGHDN and CDR2 as FVKESK. The V and J ends lost 1 base and 4 bases, in that order; junction bases with no gene match: 0. In DNA form, the CDR3 reads TGTGCCAGCAGCCAAGGACAGGGCTATGGCTACACCTTC. This gives the protein CASSQGQGYGYTF.

The J gene is TRBJ2-5, the V gene TRBV6-1, with D possibly being TRBD2 (7 bases). There are 17 residues in the CDR3. Trimming shortened V by 2 bases and J by 1 base, and 17 bases separated the two germline ends. Germline V gene sequence: CDR1 MNHNS, CDR2 SASEGT. CDR3 protein: CASSELTAGAPQETQYF. Here the CDR3 DNA reads TGTGCCAGCAGTGAACTTACGGCGGGGGCACCCCAAGAGACCCAGTACTTC.

The chain carries TRBV24-1 and TRBJ2-2, with D possibly being TRBD2 (5 bases). The CDR3 extends over 13 amino acids. Germline CDR1 reads KGHDR; CDR2 reads SFDVKD. Trimming removed 7 bases from V and 3 bases from J, with 8 bases in between. The chain's CDR3 is CATSGLHTGELFF. CDR3 coding DNA: TGTGCCACCAGCGGACTCCACACCGGGGAGCTGTTTTTT.